Listed here is a single T cell receptor beta chain. The CDR3 is 16 amino acids. Trimming removed 3 bases from V and 0 bases from J, with 12 bases in between. The germline gives CDR1 PRHDT, CDR2 FYEKMQ (reference sequence). This sample was included in a study of CD8 T cells in Susac syndrome. CD8+ and CD4+ T cells taken from blood had their TCR beta sequenced. A quantity of roughly 0.5 to 1 ug RNA underwent reverse transcription using random hexamers. MiXCR was run by TCRdb on the immunoSEQ multiplex PCR reads, yielding one entry per CDR3 protein. This table has some 300,000 distinct CDR3 sequences, 65% to 90% appearing once.

V and J are TRBV13 and TRBJ2-1, with D unresolved. This TCR came from a human donor with multiple sclerosis. The sequenced sample consisted of CD8+ T cells from PBMCs. This chain's CDR3 is CASSFSRYSSYNEQFF. The CDR3 DNA reads TGTGCCAGCAGCTTCTCTCGGTATAGCTCCTACAATGAGCAGTTCTTC.